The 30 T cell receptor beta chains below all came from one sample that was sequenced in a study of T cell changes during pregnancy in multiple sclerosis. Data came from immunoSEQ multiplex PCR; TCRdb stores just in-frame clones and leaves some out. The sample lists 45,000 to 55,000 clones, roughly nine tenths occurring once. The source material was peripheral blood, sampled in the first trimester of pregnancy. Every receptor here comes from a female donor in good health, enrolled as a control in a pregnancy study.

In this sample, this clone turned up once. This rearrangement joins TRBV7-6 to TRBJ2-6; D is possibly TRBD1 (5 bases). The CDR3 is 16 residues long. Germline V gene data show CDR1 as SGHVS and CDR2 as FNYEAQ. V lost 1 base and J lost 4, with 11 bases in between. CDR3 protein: CASSLEATGGANVLTF. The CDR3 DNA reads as TGTGCCAGCAGCTTAGAAGCCACAGGAGGGGCCAACGTCCTGACTTTC.

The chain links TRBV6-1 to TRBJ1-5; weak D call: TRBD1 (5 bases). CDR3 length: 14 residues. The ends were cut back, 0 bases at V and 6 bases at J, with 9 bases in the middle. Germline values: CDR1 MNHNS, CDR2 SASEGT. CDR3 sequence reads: CASSEAGGGQPQHF. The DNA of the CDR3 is TGTGCCAGCAGTGAAGCTGGGGGAGGTCAGCCCCAGCATTTT.

CDR3 bases: TGCGCCAGCAGCCCACGGACGGGACAGGGGAAATCCTACGAGCAGTACTTC. Protein: CASSPRTGQGKSYEQYF. This chain uses TRBV5-1 with TRBJ2-7; 10 bases match TRBD1. Per the germline V gene, CDR1 is SGHRS and CDR2 is YFSETQ. The V segment lost 4 bases and the J segment 1 base; nucleotides outside the gene matches: 11. The CDR3 is 17 residues long.

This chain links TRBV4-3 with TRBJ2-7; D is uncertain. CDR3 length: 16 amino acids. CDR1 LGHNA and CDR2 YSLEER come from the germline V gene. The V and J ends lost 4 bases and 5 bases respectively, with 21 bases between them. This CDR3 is CASSPDVGQPTHEQYF. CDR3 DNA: TGCGCCAGCAGCCCCGACGTTGGGCAGCCCACCCACGAGCAGTACTTC.

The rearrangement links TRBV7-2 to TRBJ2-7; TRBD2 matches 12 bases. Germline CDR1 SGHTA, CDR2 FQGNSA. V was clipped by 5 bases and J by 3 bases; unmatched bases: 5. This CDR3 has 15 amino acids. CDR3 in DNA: TGTGCCAGCAGCATGGGGACTAGCGGGTTCTACGAGCAGTACTTC. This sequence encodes CASSMGTSGFYEQYF.

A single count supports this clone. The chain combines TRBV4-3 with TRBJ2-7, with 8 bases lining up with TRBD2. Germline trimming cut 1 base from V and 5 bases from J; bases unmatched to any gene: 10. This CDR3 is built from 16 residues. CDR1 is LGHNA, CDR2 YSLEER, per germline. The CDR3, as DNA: TGCGCCAGCAGCCAAGCACCTTCCGGGACTAGGAACGAGCAGTACTTC. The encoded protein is CASSQAPSGTRNEQYF.

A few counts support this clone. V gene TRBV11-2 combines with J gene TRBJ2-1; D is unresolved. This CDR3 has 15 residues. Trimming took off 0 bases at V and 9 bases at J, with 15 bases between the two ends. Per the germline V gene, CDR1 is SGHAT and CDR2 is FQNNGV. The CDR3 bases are TGTGCCAGCAGCTTAGAGGCCCTAGTAGTGCGTGAGCAGTTCTTC. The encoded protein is CASSLEALVVREQFF. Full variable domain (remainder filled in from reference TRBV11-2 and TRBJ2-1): EAGVAQSPRYKIIEKRQSVAFWCNPISGHATLYWYQQILGQGPKLLIQFQNNGVVDDSQLPKDRFSAERLKGVDSTLKIQPAKLEDSAVYLCASSLEALVVREQFFGPGTRLTVL.

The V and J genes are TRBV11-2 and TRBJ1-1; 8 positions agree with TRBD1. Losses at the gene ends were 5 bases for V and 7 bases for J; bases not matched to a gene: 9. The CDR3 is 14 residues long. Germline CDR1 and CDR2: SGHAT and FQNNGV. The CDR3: CASSRNGQGHEAFF. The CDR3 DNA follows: TGTGCCAGCAGCCGAAATGGACAGGGCCATGAAGCTTTCTTT.

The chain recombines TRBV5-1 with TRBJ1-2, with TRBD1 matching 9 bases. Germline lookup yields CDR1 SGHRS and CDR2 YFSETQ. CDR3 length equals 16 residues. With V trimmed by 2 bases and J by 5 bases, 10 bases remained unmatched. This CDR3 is CASSLPGTGIIYGYTF. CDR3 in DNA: TGCGCCAGCAGCTTACCCGGGACAGGGATTATTTATGGCTACACCTTC.

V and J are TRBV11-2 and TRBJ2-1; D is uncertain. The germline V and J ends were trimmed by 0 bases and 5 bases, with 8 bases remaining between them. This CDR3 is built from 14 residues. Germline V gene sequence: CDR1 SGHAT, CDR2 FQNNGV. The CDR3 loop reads CASSLDPQNNEQFF. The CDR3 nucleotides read TGTGCCAGCAGCTTAGATCCCCAGAACAATGAGCAGTTCTTC. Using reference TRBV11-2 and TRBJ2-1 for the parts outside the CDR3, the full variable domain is EAGVAQSPRYKIIEKRQSVAFWCNPISGHATLYWYQQILGQGPKLLIQFQNNGVVDDSQLPKDRFSAERLKGVDSTLKIQPAKLEDSAVYLCASSLDPQNNEQFFGPGTRLTVL.

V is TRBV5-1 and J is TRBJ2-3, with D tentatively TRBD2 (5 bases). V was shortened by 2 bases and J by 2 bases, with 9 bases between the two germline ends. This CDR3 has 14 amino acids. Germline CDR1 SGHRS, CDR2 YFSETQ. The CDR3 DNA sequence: TGCGCCAGCAGCTTTGACGGGAACACAGATACGCAGTATTTT. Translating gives CASSFDGNTDTQYF.

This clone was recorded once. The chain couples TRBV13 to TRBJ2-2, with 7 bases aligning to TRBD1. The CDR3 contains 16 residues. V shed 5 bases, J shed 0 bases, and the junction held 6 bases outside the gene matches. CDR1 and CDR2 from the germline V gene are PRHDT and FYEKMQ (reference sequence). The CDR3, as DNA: TGTGCCAGCAGCCCCGAGGGACAGCCGAACACCGGGGAGCTGTTTTTT. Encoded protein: CASSPEGQPNTGELFF.

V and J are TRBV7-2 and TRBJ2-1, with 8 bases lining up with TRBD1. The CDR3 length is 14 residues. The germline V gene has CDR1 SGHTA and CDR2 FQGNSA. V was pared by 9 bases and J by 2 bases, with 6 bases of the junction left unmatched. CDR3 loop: CASGGTGPYNEQFF. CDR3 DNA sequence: TGTGCCAGTGGCGGGACAGGACCCTACAATGAGCAGTTCTTC.

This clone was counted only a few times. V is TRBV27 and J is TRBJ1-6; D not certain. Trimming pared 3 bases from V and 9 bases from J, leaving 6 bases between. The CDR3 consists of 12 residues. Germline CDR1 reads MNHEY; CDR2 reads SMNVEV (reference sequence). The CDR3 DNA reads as TGTGCCAGCAGTTTCCCAGGTTCACCCCTCCACTTT. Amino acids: CASSFPGSPLHF.

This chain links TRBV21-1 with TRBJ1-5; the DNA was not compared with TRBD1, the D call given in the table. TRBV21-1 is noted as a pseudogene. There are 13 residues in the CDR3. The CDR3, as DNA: TGTGCCAGCGACAAAAGCTCAGATCAGCCCCAGCATTTT. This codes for CASDKSSDQPQHF.

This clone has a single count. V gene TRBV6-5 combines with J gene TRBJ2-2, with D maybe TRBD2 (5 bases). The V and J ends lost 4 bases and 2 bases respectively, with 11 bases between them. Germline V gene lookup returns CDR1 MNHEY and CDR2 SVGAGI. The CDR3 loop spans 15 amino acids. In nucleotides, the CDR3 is TGTGCCAGCAGTTTTAGCGAATTCAACACCGGGGAGCTGTTTTTT. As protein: CASSFSEFNTGELFF.

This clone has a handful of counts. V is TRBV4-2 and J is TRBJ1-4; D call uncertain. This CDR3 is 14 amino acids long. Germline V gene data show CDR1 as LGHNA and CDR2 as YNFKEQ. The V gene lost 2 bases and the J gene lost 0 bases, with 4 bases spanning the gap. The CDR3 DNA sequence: TGTGCCAGCAGCCAACAGGCAACTAATGAAAAACTGTTTTTT. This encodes CASSQQATNEKLFF.

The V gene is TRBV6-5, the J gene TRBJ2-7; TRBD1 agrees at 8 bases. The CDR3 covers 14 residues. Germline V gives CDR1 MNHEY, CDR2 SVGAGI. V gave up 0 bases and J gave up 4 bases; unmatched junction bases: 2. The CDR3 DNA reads TGTGCCAGCAGTTACTCGCGGACAGGGTACGAGCAGTACTTC. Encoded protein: CASSYSRTGYEQYF.

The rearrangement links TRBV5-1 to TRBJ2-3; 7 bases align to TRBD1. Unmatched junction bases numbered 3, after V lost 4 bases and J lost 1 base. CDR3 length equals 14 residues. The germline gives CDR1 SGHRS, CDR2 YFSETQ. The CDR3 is CASSIGQGTDTQYF. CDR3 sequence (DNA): TGCGCCAGCAGCATCGGACAGGGCACAGATACGCAGTATTTT.

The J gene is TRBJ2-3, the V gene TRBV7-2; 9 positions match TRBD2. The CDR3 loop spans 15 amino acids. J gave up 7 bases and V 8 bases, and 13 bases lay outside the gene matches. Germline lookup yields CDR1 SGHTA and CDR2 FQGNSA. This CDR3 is CASCPLAGPTNTQYF. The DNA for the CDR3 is TGTGCCAGCTGCCCTCTAGCGGGGCCCACTAATACGCAGTATTTT.

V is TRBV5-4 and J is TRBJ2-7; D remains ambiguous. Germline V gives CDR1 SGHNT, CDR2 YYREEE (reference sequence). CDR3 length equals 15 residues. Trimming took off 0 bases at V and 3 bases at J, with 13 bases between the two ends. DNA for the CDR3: TGTGCCAGCAGCTTGGAAGCACAGAACGACTACGAGCAGTACTTC. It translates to CASSLEAQNDYEQYF. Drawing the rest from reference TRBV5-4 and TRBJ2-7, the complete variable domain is ETGVTQSPTHLIKTRGQQVTLRCSSQSGHNTVSWYQQALGQGPQFIFQYYREEENGRGNFPPRFSGLQFPNYSSELNVNALELDDSALYLCASSLEAQNDYEQYFGPGTRLTVT.

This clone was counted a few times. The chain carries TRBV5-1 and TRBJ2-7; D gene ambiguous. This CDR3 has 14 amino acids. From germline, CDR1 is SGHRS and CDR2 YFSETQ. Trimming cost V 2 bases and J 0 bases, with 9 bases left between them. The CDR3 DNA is TGCGCCAGCAGCTTCACAACTAACTCCTACGAGCAGTACTTC. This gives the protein CASSFTTNSYEQYF.

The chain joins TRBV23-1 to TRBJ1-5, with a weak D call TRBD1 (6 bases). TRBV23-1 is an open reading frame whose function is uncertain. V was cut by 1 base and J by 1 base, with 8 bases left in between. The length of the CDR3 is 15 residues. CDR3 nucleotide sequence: TGCGCCAGCAGTCAATGGGGGGGCAGCAATCAGCCCCAGCATTTT. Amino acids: CASSQWGGSNQPQHF.

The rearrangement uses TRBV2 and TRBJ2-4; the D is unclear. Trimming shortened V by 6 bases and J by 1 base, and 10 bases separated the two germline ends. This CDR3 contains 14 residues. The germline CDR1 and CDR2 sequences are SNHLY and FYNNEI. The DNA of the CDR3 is TGTGCCAGCAGGAACCAGGTGGCCAAAAACATTCAGTACTTC. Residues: CASRNQVAKNIQYF.

DNA for the CDR3: TGCGCCAGCAGAGCGGGAGTCCTCACCGGGGAGCTGTTTTTT. This encodes CASRAGVLTGELFF. The chain employs TRBV4-1 and TRBJ2-2, with 8 positions matching TRBD2. This CDR3 region has 14 residues. The ends lost 6 bases at V and 4 bases at J; junction bases unmatched: 4. Germline V CDR1 and CDR2: MGHRA, YSYEKL.

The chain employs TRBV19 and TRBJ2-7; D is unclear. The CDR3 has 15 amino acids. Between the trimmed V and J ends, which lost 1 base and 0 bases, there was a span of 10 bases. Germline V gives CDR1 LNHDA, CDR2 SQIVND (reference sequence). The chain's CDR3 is CASSIGPRSSYEQYF. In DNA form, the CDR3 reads TGTGCCAGTAGTATAGGGCCAAGGAGCTCCTACGAGCAGTACTTC.

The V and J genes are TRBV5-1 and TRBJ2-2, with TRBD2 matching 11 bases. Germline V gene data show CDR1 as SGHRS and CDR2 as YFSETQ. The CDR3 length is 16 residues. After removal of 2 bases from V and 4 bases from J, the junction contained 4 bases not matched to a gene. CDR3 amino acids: CASSLLAGVITGELFF. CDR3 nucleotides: TGCGCCAGCAGCTTACTAGCGGGAGTGATCACCGGGGAGCTGTTTTTT.

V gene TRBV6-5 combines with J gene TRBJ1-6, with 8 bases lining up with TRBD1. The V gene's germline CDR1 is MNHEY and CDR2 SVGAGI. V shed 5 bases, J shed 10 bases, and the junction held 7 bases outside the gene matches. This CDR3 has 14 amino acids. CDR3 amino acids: CASSLGQGGSPLHF. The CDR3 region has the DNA TGTGCCAGCAGTCTTGGACAGGGAGGATCACCCCTCCACTTT.

The CDR3 protein is CASSPIYGSLLSGANVLTF. The CDR3 DNA reads as TGTGCCAGCAGCCCTATATACGGGAGCCTCCTCTCTGGGGCCAACGTCCTGACTTTC. The chain recombines TRBV14 with TRBJ2-6, with a weak D call TRBD2 (6 bases). V lost 4 bases and J 0 bases, leaving 19 bases between the germline ends. The CDR3 spans 19 residues. Germline loops: CDR1 SGHDN, CDR2 FVKESK.

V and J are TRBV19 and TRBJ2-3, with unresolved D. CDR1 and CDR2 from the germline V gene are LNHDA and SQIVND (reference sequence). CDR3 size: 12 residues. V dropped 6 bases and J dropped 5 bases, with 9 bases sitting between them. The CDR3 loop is CASRISGDTQYF. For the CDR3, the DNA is TGTGCCAGTAGGATCAGTGGAGATACGCAGTATTTT.